This is a list of T cell receptor beta chains from one sample in a study of cytomegalovirus exposure and HLA in healthy donors. Clones were sequenced by immunoSEQ multiplex PCR, and TCRdb holds only the in-frame ones, with some missing. The sample has about 150,000 clones, about three quarters seen once. The specimen sequenced was PBMCs. The receptor set was obtained from a man aged 35-49 years in good health and CMV-seropositive. CDR3s leave out the opening cysteine and the closing phenylalanine or tryptophan.

j_gene,v_gene,CDR3aa
TRBJ1-2,TRBV5-4,ASSHRTENYGYT
TRBJ1-6,TRBV30,AWEAGQFNSPLH
TRBJ1-1,TRBV28,ASSFHRQVLEAF
TRBJ1-4,TRBV10-3,AISESLSATNEKLF
TRBJ2-7,TRBV7-8,ASSLAVHTEGAYEQY
TRBJ2-5,TRBV10-1,ASSGSSGAGIETQY
TRBJ1-3,TRBV28,ASSLGGLRNTIY
TRBJ2-7,TRBV18,ASSQGIQGTLEQY
TRBJ2-7,TRBV6-6,ASSYGLAGDSEQY
TRBJ1-2,TRBV25-1,ASSQGANGYT
TRBJ1-1,TRBV4-2,ASSRETGLNEAF
TRBJ2-3,TRBV28,ASSEMMGTDTQY
TRBJ1-5,TRBV28,ASSFPRALERYSNQPQH
TRBJ2-7,TRBV5-8,ASSLAEGSGTGEQY
TRBJ2-5,TRBV4-2,ASSQGQGAEGTQY
TRBJ1-1,TRBV28,ASSPGQLNTEAF
TRBJ1-2,TRBV4-1,ASSLHGTGTGGYT
TRBJ2-1,TRBV27,ASSPYLEAENEQF
TRBJ2-3,TRBV28,ASSPPQGALGAQY
TRBJ2-1,TRBV9,ASSVLGGNGNEQF
TRBJ2-1,TRBV6-5,ASSHLSNEQF
TRBJ2-2,TRBV7-8,ASRTYRRERAGELF
TRBJ2-7,TRBV5-5,ASSLQGFGSYEQY
TRBJ2-4,TRBV7-2,ASGLSGRFQY
TRBJ2-1,TRBV5-1,ASSLGTGGNEQF
TRBJ2-2,TRBV6-1,ASSEGLVRTGELF
TRBJ1-1,TRBV28,ASSLTGRLTEAF
TRBJ2-2,TRBV28,ASSLDPGLSELF
TRBJ2-7,TRBV10-3,AVLEGLAGGYEQY
TRBJ2-2,TRBV28,ASSLGTANTGELF
TRBJ1-4,TRBV15,ATSRELGRANEKLF
TRBJ2-5,TRBV7-2,ASSLVLAGETQY
TRBJ2-2,TRBV7-2,ASGHGELF
TRBJ2-5,TRBV12-5,ASGLALPETQY
TRBJ2-1,TRBV9,ASTPREGSYNEQF
TRBJ2-1,TRBV9,ASSSGTPLYNEQF
TRBJ1-4,TRBV4-3,ASSQARGMNEKLF
TRBJ1-6,TRBV7-2,ASSFGTGSPLH
TRBJ2-3,TRBV2,ASSGTADTQY
TRBJ2-2,TRBV12-5,ASGSPGQGAEAKPGELF
TRBJ2-1,TRBV6-5,ARRGHPYNEQF
TRBJ2-1,TRBV4-1,ASSLGLGETDEQF
TRBJ1-3,TRBV7-2,ASSLGQGGLSSGNTIY
TRBJ1-2,TRBV28,ASSQTGIVFYGYT